This entry is about one T cell receptor (beta chain). The data belong to a study of control samples from healthy donors and cancer patients. Trimming removed 3 bases from V and 3 bases from J, with 14 bases in between. Germline CDR1 is LGHNA and CDR2 is YNFKEQ. The CDR3 length is 15 residues. The repertoire was sequenced with immunoSEQ multiplex PCR; TCRdb's copy has only in-frame clones and lacks some. Altogether about 180,000 clones are present, roughly 90% being singletons, with the ten largest covering around 1.4%. The sample comprised blood. This receptor was obtained from a woman aged 45-65 years in good health. This sequence joins TRBV4-2 and TRBJ2-5; D is possibly TRBD1 (5 bases). The CDR3 spells CASSQTLQGEETQYF. As DNA, the CDR3 is TGTGCCAGCAGCCAGACCCTTCAGGGTGAAGAGACCCAGTACTTC.